This entry concerns a single TCR beta chain. Its antigen remains unidentified. These data originate in a study of vaccination effects on CD4 cells after COVID-19. Following a 10-day culture, CD4+ T cells were purified. The CDR3 extends over 14 amino acids. V shed 3 bases and J shed 1 base, with 11 bases lying between them. Germline V CDR1 and CDR2: SGDLS, YYNGEE. Here immunoSEQ multiplex PCR was the method, and the copy in TCRdb shows in-frame clones only, minus some. The top ten clones hold roughly 8.6% of a sample with tens of thousands of clones, about 70% of them seen once. The sequenced sample was CD4+ T cells from PBMCs cultured without peptide, obtained before COVID-19 vaccination. The V and J genes are TRBV9 and TRBJ2-7; a weak D match, TRBD2 (6 bases). The source is a human donor who had a prior SARS-CoV-2 infection. CDR3 region: CASSAGSWSYEQYF. CDR3 sequence (DNA): TGTGCCAGCAGCGCCGGGAGTTGGTCCTACGAGCAGTACTTC.